This TCR beta chain was captured by sequencing in a study of OX40 agonist ivuxolimab in advanced cancers. Study details: Administration of intravenous ivuxolimab to patients occurred every 2 weeks at 0.01 to 10 mg/kg.

TCRdb keeps only in-frame clones here, not all; method: immunoSEQ multiplex PCR. The table shows under 95,000 clones, with around 90% occurring only once. Germline CDR1 and CDR2: SGHVS and FNYEAQ. The V end was cut by 1 base, the J end by 4 bases, with 8 bases between. The CDR3 contains 14 residues. This sample comprised CD4+ or CD8+ T cells sorted from blood, obtained in a trial of the OX40 agonist ivuxolimab. The chain employs TRBV7-6 and TRBJ1-3; possible D gene TRBD1, 6 bases. This sequence originates from an adult with an advanced solid tumor such as melanoma, head and neck, liver or kidney cancer. The CDR3 nucleotides are TGTGCCAGCAGCTTAGGGGGGGCAGGAAACACCATATATTTT. The encoded protein is CASSLGGAGNTIYF.